This entry concerns a single TCR beta chain. Antigen specificity is unknown. The sample belongs to a study of CD8+ T cells in alopecia areata. Broader study findings: Compared with normal scalp, lesional scalp had higher clonality and more expanded CD8+ clones. Scalp clonality and expanded CD8+ clones among the top 100 fell significantly with tofacitinib.

Treatment meaning: oral pan-JAK inhibitor, 5-10 mg twice daily. TCR sequencing used cDNA made by reverse transcription of extracted RNA. This table comes from immunoSEQ multiplex PCR, and its TCRdb copy is limited to in-frame clones, with some not included. The sample lists roughly 190,000 clones; around 60% were seen once. The sequence derives from a human donor with alopecia areata. Sequenced material: CD4+ T cells sorted from blood, taken at week 4, from a patient treated with tofacitinib.

The CDR3 here is CSVGQGGYTF. CDR3 nucleotides: TGCAGCGTAGGACAGGGAGGCTACACCTTC. V is TRBV29-1 and J is TRBJ1-2, with TRBD1 matching over 8 bases. With 6 bases clipped from V and 8 bases from J, the junction kept 2 bases outside the gene matches. CDR3 length equals 10 residues. The germline CDR1 and CDR2 sequences are SQVTM and ANQGSEA.